This T cell receptor beta chain came from a study of T cell responses to AZD1222 COVID-19 vaccine. Turning to the study itself: The analysis combined second doses at about 4 or about 12 weeks.

Trimming left V 4 bases short and J 2 bases short, with 6 bases between. The CDR3 is 12 residues long. Study results and caveats: Vaccination with two AZD1222 doses was followed by a rise in Spike-specific TCR breadth and depth. Along spike, vaccine-associated CD4 TCRs were found throughout, with dominance at 160-218 and 743-854. Close to half of spike-specific TCRs reportedly recognize unmutated variant regions.

Only in-frame clones appear in the TCRdb table, and some are missing; sequencing was by immunoSEQ multiplex PCR. The repertoire holds over 100,000 clones, 75% to 90% seen once, with under 3.5% in the top ten. As concerns this clone: Its antigen remains unidentified.

The sequence derives from an adult in good health. This chain links TRBV12-3 or TRBV12-4 with TRBJ2-7; D not certain. The sequenced sample was peripheral blood, obtained on day 0 of AZD1222 vaccination. Here the CDR3 DNA reads TGTGCCAGCAGTTATCAAGCCTACGAGCAGTACTTC. It specifies CASSYQAYEQYF.